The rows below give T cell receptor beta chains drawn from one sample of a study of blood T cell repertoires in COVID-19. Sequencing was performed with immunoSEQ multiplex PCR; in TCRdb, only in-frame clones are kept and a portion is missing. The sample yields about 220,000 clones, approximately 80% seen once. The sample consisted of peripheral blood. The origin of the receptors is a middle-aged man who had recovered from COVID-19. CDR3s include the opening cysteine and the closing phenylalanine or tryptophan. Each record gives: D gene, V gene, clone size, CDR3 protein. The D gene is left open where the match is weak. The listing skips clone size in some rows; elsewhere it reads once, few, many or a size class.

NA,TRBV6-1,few,CASSATFRDNNYNEQFF
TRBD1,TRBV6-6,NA,CATQDRVWTEAFF
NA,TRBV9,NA,CASSVAWGDTDTQYF
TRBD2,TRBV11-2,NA,CASSPYTSGRADGELFF
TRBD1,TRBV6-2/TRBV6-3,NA,CASSDLDRGKTEAFF
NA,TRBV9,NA,CASSAQAGTRAYNEQFF
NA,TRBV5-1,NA,CASSLLGVEETQYF
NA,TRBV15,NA,CATSTPRFGSWDEQFF
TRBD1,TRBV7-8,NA,CASSHRTGHEQFF
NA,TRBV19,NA,CASSTGGGSGANVLTF
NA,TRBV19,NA,CASIDRTYSNQPQHF
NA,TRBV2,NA,CASSEFGERQLTYEQYF
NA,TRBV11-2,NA,CASSSQGYEQYF
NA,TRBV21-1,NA,CASDGQGGRGFAGELFF
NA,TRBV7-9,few,CASSSWDTSYEQYF
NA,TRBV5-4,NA,CASSSYGQISYNSPLHF
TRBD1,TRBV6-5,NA,CASSPRTGPEQFF
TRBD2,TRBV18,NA,CASSGSGGQETQYF
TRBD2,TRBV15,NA,CATSRGASGRSYEQYF
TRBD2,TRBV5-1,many,CASSAGLARLAGEQYF
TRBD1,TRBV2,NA,CASSEGKDRGSYNSPLHF
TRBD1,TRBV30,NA,CAWSVPRTGLNTEAFF
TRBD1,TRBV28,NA,CASSPSLGTGQISGANVLTF
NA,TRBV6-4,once,CASSLSTTDTQYF
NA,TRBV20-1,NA,CSASSGNQPQHF
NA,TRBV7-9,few,CASRLGGAGNSPLHF
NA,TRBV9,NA,CASSVEFGTHNEQFF
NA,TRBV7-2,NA,CASSFGSYNSPLHF
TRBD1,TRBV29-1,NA,CSVSTGWTNQPQHF
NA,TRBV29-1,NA,CSVAEGTNTEAFF
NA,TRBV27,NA,CASSLGAGRTYEQYF
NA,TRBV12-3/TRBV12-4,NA,CASSFSSYNEQFF
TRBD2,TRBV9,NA,CASSISGSSYNEQFF
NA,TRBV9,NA,CASSVMTENTEAFF
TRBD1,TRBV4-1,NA,CASSQRQGDTEAFF